This T cell receptor (beta chain) was obtained from a study of siplizumab effects on memory and regulatory T cells (dated by TCRdb to the late 2010s). Broadly, across the study: The effect of the anti-CD2 antibody siplizumab on alloreactive T-cell subsets was examined in allogeneic mixed lymphocyte reactions constructed from human PBMCs.

The library relied on the immunoSEQ multiplex PCR assay. About 10^5 TCR templates per sample were assayed by the deep sequencing platform. Genomic DNA extracted from sorted T cells was used for TCRbeta CDR3 sequencing. The study's own analysis went as follows. The R programming language was used for clonal analysis of TCRbeta CDR3 data. Comparing unstimulated samples against CFSE-low samples taken after the reaction was how alloreactive CD4+ and CD8+ clones were defined. Regulatory or non-regulatory origin of alloreactive CD4+ clones was assigned by matching sequences to the sorted unstimulated Treg and non-Treg repertoires. TCRdb holds this immuneACCESS table with in-frame rearrangements only. Some clones are missing; in checked studies, unresolved V genes explain under half, and the rest has no known cause. V, J and clone size are taken as reported in that table, and D and trimming were inferred from the DNA itself. In this sample the table shows about 82,000 clones, roughly 87% of which occur a single time. The leading ten clones occupy 1.5% of the sample.

General findings and caveats noted by the study authors: Of the alloreactive CD4+ clones that could be mapped, the Treg-derived share averaged about 63% with siplizumab compared with about 25% in control reactions. For roughly 75-95% of proliferating CD4+ or CD8+ clones, no naive or memory phenotype could be assigned. Whether proliferating Tregs from siplizumab cultures were suppressive was not functionally confirmed. Unstimulated naive T cells appeared to be more diverse than memory T cells, and naive cells seemed to make a substantial contribution to the alloresponse. Sequences below about 10^-5 frequency were poorly captured, so only a minor fraction of alloreactive clones could be mapped to unstimulated subsets. Siplizumab significantly reduced the cumulative frequency of alloreactive sequences traceable to unstimulated CD4+ memory T cells.

Including the terminal cysteine and phenylalanine, the CDR3 comprises 13 residues. Only the CDR3 portion is preserved as DNA: 39 bases, with reading frame beginning at the first base. CDR1 is given as SGHAT and CDR2 as FQNNGV, both from the germline V gene. Relative to germline, V is 5 bases shorter and J is 4 bases shorter, with 11 bases between their ends. About this clone itself: It has no known antigen specificity. There are no base qualities to consult, and no much larger clone falls within one base.

Sorted unstimulated T cells and proliferating T cells recovered from mixed lymphocyte reactions underwent TCRbeta CDR3 sequencing. Fresh whole blood from some eleven HLA-typed healthy donors was used to isolate PBMCs. To map where alloreactive clones came from, unstimulated CD4+ regulatory T cells were FACS-sorted. This TCR came from a human donor in good health. Material: Tregs sorted from blood. This receptor chain uses TRBV11-2 and TRBJ1-2; the best D guess is TRBD1, with 6 bases matching. For the CDR3, the sequence is CASSTDRLYGYTF. DNA sequence: TGTGCCAGCAGCACCGACAGGCTCTATGGCTACACCTTC.